This entry is about one T cell receptor beta chain. This specimen comes from a study of cytomegalovirus exposure and HLA in healthy donors. CDR1 is MGHRA, CDR2 YSYEKL, per germline. Trimming took off 5 bases at V and 7 bases at J, with 11 bases between the two ends. The CDR3 is made up of 12 amino acids. The PCR contained 60 Vbeta and 13 Jbeta primers. TCRdb's table, derived via immunoSEQ multiplex PCR, lists solely in-frame clones and lacks some. In the table there are approximately 130,000 clones, approximately 89% of which are singletons. The rearrangement joins TRBV4-1 to TRBJ1-1; a weak D match, TRBD1 (5 bases). Specimen: PBMCs. This clonotype was obtained from a woman aged 25-40 years in good health and CMV-seropositive. CDR3 coding DNA: TGCGCCAGCAGCGACGGACAATTTGAAGCTTTCTTT. Translation gives CASSDGQFEAFF.